This TCR beta chain was profiled in a study of control samples from healthy donors and cancer patients. Using immunoSEQ multiplex PCR, the repertoire was profiled, and TCRdb retains in-frame clones only, with some absent. The sample lists roughly 400,000 clones, approximately 92% seen once, with about 6.3% in the top ten. Germline loops: CDR1 MDHEN, CDR2 SYDVKM. V dropped 6 bases and J dropped 5 bases, with 14 bases sitting between them. There are 14 residues in the CDR3. The chain employs TRBV28 and TRBJ1-5; D perhaps matches TRBD1 (6 bases). The TCR was taken from a man between 35 and 55 years old with head and neck cancer. The sample taken for sequencing was PBMCs. This CDR3 is CASRLARGYQPQHF. The CDR3 region has the DNA TGTGCCAGCAGACTGGCCAGGGGATATCAGCCCCAGCATTTT. Drawing the rest from reference TRBV28 and TRBJ1-5, the complete variable domain is DVKVTQSSRYLVKRTGEKVFLECVQDMDHENMFWYRQDPGLGLRLIYFSYDVKMKEKGDIPEGYSVSREKKERFSLILESASTNQTSMYLCASRLARGYQPQHFGDGTRLSIL.